These 2 T cell receptor beta chains were sequenced from one sample in a study of blood T cell repertoires in COVID-19. Profiling relied on immunoSEQ multiplex PCR, and the TCRdb table lists in-frame clones only, not all of them. The sample has 310,000 or so clones, 90% seen once. The sequenced material came from PBMCs or T cells enriched from blood (not recorded which). These receptors all come from a woman under 40 who had recovered from COVID-19.

This clone was observed a single time. This rearrangement joins TRBV28 to TRBJ2-7; 12 bases are a match to TRBD2. The CDR3 contains 16 residues. Unmatched junction bases numbered 9, after V lost 5 bases and J lost 4 bases. Germline CDR1 MDHEN, CDR2 SYDVKM. The CDR3 reads CASSPPRLAGEYEQYF. DNA of the CDR3: TGTGCCAGCAGTCCCCCAAGACTAGCGGGAGAATACGAGCAGTACTTC.

Only one count was recorded for this clone. The CDR3, as DNA: TGTGCCAGCTCACCCAGGACAGGGACCGGGGAGCCCCAGCATTTT. As protein: CASSPRTGTGEPQHF. The rearrangement links TRBV18 to TRBJ1-5; 8 bases fit TRBD1. V lost 3 bases and J lost 8; bases outside the gene matches: 9. Germline CDR1 reads KGHSH; CDR2 reads LQKENI. CDR3 length: 15 amino acids.